Listed below are T cell receptor beta chains from one sample, sequenced in a study of PD-1 blockade in classical Hodgkin lymphoma. TCRdb keeps only in-frame clones here, not all; method: immunoSEQ multiplex PCR. The repertoire has some 20,000 clones, more than 75% of them found once; the top ten carry 20%. This sample comprised peripheral blood mononuclear cells (PBMCs), obtained before the fourth cycle of nivolumab. The receptors stem from a human donor with classical Hodgkin lymphoma. The conserved cysteine and the conserved F or W are not part of the CDR3 here.

j_call,v_call,cdr3_aa
TRBJ1-2,TRBV7-9,ASSLNGEIEGYT
TRBJ2-5,TRBV7-9,ASSAQAGLRGAQY
TRBJ1-5,TRBV20-1,SAREQGTQH
TRBJ2-7,TRBV27,ASSLTMTSGSVPYEQY
TRBJ2-5,TRBV10-3,AISAGTGGFQETQY
TRBJ2-3,TRBV9,ASSVGAGGGTDTQY
TRBJ1-1,TRBV15,ATSRDVEHGHTEAF
TRBJ1-1,TRBV19,ASSMGQPNTEAF
TRBJ1-2,TRBV2,ASSGQGYGYT
TRBJ1-5,TRBV6-5,ASRGGTGQPQH
TRBJ1-3,TRBV6-1,ASRGQGRNTIY
TRBJ2-5,TRBV18,ASSRGGETQY
TRBJ2-1,TRBV7-9,ASSLLRQSPLSYNEQF
TRBJ1-5,TRBV7-2,ASSLWAGLGQPQH
TRBJ2-5,TRBV28,ASSPGTSGGSRQETQY
TRBJ1-2,TRBV2,ASSRGTVYGYT
TRBJ2-1,TRBV9,ASSVAAGGSFNEQF
TRBJ2-1,TRBV2,ASSQEGPLGNEQF
TRBJ2-1,TRBV7-9,ASSGNEQF
TRBJ2-7,TRBV28,ASSLNSAVGYEQY
TRBJ2-1,TRBV5-4,ASSLLGGPRYNEQF
TRBJ1-1,TRBV6-6,ASSYLAGNTEAF
TRBJ2-2,TRBV28,ASSLLGNTGELF
TRBJ2-3,TRBV6-6,ASSARPRADTQY
TRBJ2-7,TRBV5-1,ASSTGLAGPLREQY
TRBJ2-1,TRBV7-2,ASSQGQGRDNEQF
TRBJ1-5,TRBV25-1,ASSSRSDQPQH
TRBJ2-4,TRBV5-1,ASSPSEGLGKNIQY
TRBJ1-5,TRBV10-3,AISDPTGSGQPQH
TRBJ1-5,TRBV6-5,ASSRQGPNQPQH
TRBJ2-5,TRBV5-1,ASRDWGLGQETQY
TRBJ2-3,TRBV9,ASSVEGERTDTQY
TRBJ1-5,TRBV6-1,ASSRQANQPQH
TRBJ1-4,TRBV28,ASSPPRDRVELNEKLF
TRBJ1-5,TRBV19,ASSYLGGRQPQH
TRBJ1-5,TRBV6-5,ASSRRFSNQPQH
TRBJ2-7,TRBV10-3,AISESRSQVNEQY
TRBJ1-2,TRBV19,ASSRMTGLNHGYT
TRBJ1-6,TRBV7-1,ASTKPGASSYNSPLH
TRBJ2-2,TRBV5-1,ASSFFISQELF
TRBJ2-4,TRBV6-5,ASSSEAKNIQY
TRBJ2-5,TRBV27,ASSLSIEDQETQY
TRBJ1-2,TRBV29-1,SVERGIYGYT
TRBJ2-7,TRBV7-9,ASSPRLPDQQY
TRBJ2-1,TRBV7-9,ASSLERELGYNEQF
TRBJ1-5,TRBV7-2,ASSLVTGGAQPQH
TRBJ2-1,TRBV15,ATSRVSYNEQF
TRBJ1-5,TRBV19,ASSIRGQGNQPQH
TRBJ1-5,TRBV28,ASSPPDRDLQPQH
TRBJ1-2,TRBV29-1,SVRVGGYT
TRBJ1-1,TRBV27,ASSFYLGIVGNGNTEAF